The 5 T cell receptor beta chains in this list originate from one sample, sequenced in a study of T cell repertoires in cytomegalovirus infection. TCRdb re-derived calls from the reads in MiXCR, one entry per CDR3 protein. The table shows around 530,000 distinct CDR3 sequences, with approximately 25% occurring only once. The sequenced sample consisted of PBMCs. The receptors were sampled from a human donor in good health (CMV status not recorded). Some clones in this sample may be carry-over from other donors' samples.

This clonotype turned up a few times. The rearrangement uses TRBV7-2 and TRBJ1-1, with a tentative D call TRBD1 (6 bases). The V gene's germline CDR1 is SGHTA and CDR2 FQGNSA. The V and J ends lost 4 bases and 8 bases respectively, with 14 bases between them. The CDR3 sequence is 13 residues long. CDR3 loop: CASSWTSQGEAFF. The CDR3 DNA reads TGTGCCAGCAGCTGGACCTCACAGGGCGAAGCTTTCTTT.

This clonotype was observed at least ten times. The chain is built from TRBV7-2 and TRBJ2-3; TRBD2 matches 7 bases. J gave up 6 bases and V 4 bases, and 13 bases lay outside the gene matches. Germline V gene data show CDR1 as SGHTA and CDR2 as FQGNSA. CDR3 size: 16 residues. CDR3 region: CASSSGRAGAVDTQYF. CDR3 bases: TGTGCCAGCAGCTCGGGGCGGGCGGGAGCCGTTGATACGCAGTATTTT.

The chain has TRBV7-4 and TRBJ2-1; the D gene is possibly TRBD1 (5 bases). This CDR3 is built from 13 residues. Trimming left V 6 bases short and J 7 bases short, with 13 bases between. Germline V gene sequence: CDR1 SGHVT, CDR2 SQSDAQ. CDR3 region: CASRGIGQNEQFF. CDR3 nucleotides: TGTGCCAGCAGGGGGATAGGACAAAATGAGCAGTTCTTC.

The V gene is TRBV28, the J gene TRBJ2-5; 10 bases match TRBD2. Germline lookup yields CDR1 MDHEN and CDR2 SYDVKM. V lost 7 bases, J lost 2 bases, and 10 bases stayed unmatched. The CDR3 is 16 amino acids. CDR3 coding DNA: TGTGCCAGCAATGCTCTCGGACTAGCGGTACAAGAGACCCAGTACTTC. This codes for CASNALGLAVQETQYF. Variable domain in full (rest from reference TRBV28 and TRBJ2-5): DVKVTQSSRYLVKRTGEKVFLECVQDMDHENMFWYRQDPGLGLRLIYFSYDVKMKEKGDIPEGYSVSREKKERFSLILESASTNQTSMYLCASNALGLAVQETQYFGPGTRLLVL.

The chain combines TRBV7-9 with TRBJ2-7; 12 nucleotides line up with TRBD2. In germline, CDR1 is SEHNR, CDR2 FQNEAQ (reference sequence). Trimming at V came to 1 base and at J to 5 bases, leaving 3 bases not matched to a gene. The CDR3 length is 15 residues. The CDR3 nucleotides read TGTGCCAGCAGCTTAGGGACTAGCGGGAACAACGAGCAGTACTTC. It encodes CASSLGTSGNNEQYF.